This T cell receptor beta chain was profiled in a study of T cell repertoires in cytomegalovirus infection. This clonotype was counted many times. V lost 5 bases and J 2 bases, leaving 7 bases between the germline ends. Germline V gives CDR1 SGHTA, CDR2 FQGNSA. The CDR3 has 12 residues. One entry per CDR3 protein, called by TCRdb with MiXCR from the reads. The data show about 260,000 distinct CDR3 sequences, approximately 8.3% seen once. The chain employs TRBV7-2 and TRBJ2-7; D gene uncertain. The material sequenced was PBMCs. The clonotype was recovered from a human donor in good health (CMV status not recorded). Some clones in this sample may be carry-over from other donors' samples. In nucleotides, the CDR3 is TGTGCCAGCAGCGTCCCCCCCTACGAGCAGTACTTC. This encodes CASSVPPYEQYF.